This TCR beta chain was obtained from a study of T cells in Graves' hyperthyroidism and ophthalmopathy. The table lists this clonotype with many counts. TCR beta CDR3 regions were amplified from RNA transcripts. HTBI primers were used for first-round RT-PCR of the TCR CDR3. A single record per CDR3 protein comes from TCRdb applying MiXCR to the multiplex PCR reads. The repertoire holds fewer than 200,000 distinct CDR3 sequences, with roughly 9.4% as singletons. The V gene lost 4 bases and the J gene lost 6 bases, with 12 bases spanning the gap. In germline, CDR1 is SGHTA, CDR2 FQGNSA. This CDR3 spans 13 amino acids.

The rearrangement joins TRBV7-2 to TRBJ1-1; the D is unclear. The source of this sequence is a woman under 30 with Graves' hyperthyroidism that later progressed to Graves' ophthalmopathy. The specimen sequenced was blood. CDR3 amino acids: CASSYRGGAEAFF. CDR3 nucleotides: TGTGCCAGCAGCTATAGAGGTGGCGCTGAAGCTTTCTTT.